This paragraph reports one TCR beta chain. The target antigen is unknown. These data belong to a study of T cells after posttransplantation cyclophosphamide. Study-level points and caveats: Later blood repertoires were often dominated by clones from the donor CD8+ memory compartment.

Method: immunoSEQ multiplex PCR; TCRdb's copy keeps in-frame clones and lacks some. This table has 51,000 or so clones, 90% to 95% appearing once. The V and J ends lost 6 bases and 8 bases, in that order; junction bases with no gene match: 12. The CDR3 is 14 residues long. CDR1 and CDR2 from the germline V gene are MNHEY and SVGAGI. The sample consisted of PBMCs. V is TRBV6-5 and J is TRBJ1-2; TRBD1 aligns across 7 bases. The clonotype originates from a woman aged 25 to 39 in good health and a related stem cell transplant donor. The CDR3 region is CASRRGGEGGGYTF. Here the CDR3 DNA reads TGTGCCAGCAGACGAGGGGGCGAGGGGGGCGGCTACACCTTC.